This T cell receptor (beta chain) was profiled in a study of blood T cell repertoires in COVID-19. In the authors' methods: Estimation of nucleated cell counts relied on the amplification of reference gene primers. Produced via immunoSEQ multiplex PCR; TCRdb's table is partial and in-frame only. From that table come the V and J calls and clone size; the DNA was used to work out D and trimming. The sample carries some 250,000 clones, 70% to 90% recorded once. Sequencing was carried out using peripheral blood. This TCR derives from a woman in her thirties or forties who had recovered from COVID-19.

The CDR3 loop reads CAWTSGRGRHEQYF. The CDR3 nucleotides read TGTGCCTGGACTAGCGGTCGGGGTCGCCACGAGCAGTACTTC. J is TRBJ2-7 and V is TRBV30; TRBD2 matches at 7 bases. V was pared by 4 bases and J by 5 bases, with 11 bases of the junction left unmatched. The CDR3 has 14 amino acids. CDR1 is GTSNPN and CDR2 is SVGIG in the germline V gene (reference sequence).